Shown below are 32 T cell receptor beta chains from a single sample sequenced in a study of T-cell memory formation after mild COVID-19. TCRdb reprocessed the 5' RACE reads via MiXCR and lists one record per CDR3 protein. Of more than 300,000 distinct CDR3 sequences in the sample, 20% to 25% were seen once. Material for sequencing was PBMCs or a T cell subset sorted from them (not recorded which). Source of these receptors: a young man who had mild COVID-19 (a few samples of this study predate the infection). Cell type and time point are not known.

The chain combines TRBV10-3 with TRBJ1-1; D not certain. Germline V gene lookup returns CDR1 ENHRY and CDR2 SYGVKD. The V and J ends lost 5 bases and 4 bases respectively, with 14 bases between them. The CDR3 spans 14 residues. For the CDR3, the DNA is TGTGCCATCAGTCCGCGGCCGGGAGGCACTGAAGCTTTCTTT. As protein: CAISPRPGGTEAFF.

In its sample, this clonotype was seen a few times. The V and J genes are TRBV9 and TRBJ1-5; D perhaps matches TRBD1 (6 bases). V was pared by 3 bases and J by 5 bases, with 15 bases between. Germline loops: CDR1 SGDLS, CDR2 YYNGEE. CDR3 length: 15 residues. CDR3 region: CASSAFAGGDQPQHF. DNA of the CDR3: TGTGCCAGCAGCGCCTTCGCGGGGGGCGATCAGCCCCAGCATTTT.

This clonotype was detected only a few times. This chain links TRBV24-1 with TRBJ2-1, with 10 nucleotides matching TRBD2. The junction had 10 bases not matched to a gene; V was cut back by 4 bases and J by 8 bases. CDR3 length: 16 amino acids. Germline-derived CDR1 and CDR2 are KGHDR and SFDVKD. The CDR3 is CATSDNERGGLDEQFF. The CDR3 nucleotides are TGTGCCACCAGTGACAACGAGCGGGGGGGCCTGGATGAGCAGTTCTTC.

J is TRBJ1-2 and V is TRBV24-1; 7 nucleotides agree with TRBD1. The CDR3 totals 14 residues. The V and J ends lost 4 bases and 10 bases, in that order; junction bases with no gene match: 11. Germline values: CDR1 KGHDR, CDR2 SFDVKD. CDR3 sequence reads: CATSDARDSGSYTF. Here the CDR3 DNA reads TGTGCCACCAGTGACGCACGGGACAGCGGGTCCTACACCTTC.

The V and J genes are TRBV5-5 and TRBJ2-3; D may match TRBD1 or TRBD2 (6 bases each). V lost 3 bases and J 2 bases, leaving 13 bases between the germline ends. The CDR3 runs to 15 residues. Per the germline V gene, CDR1 is SGHKS and CDR2 is YYEKEE (reference sequence). CDR3 nucleotide sequence: TGTGCCAGCAGCTGGGGGCGGGGTTACACAGATACGCAGTATTTT. Protein product: CASSWGRGYTDTQYF.

This chain uses TRBV6-2 or TRBV6-3 with TRBJ2-1; 7 bases fit TRBD1. Germline loops: CDR1 MNHEY, CDR2 SVGEGT. Trimming at V came to 3 bases and at J to 4 bases, leaving 6 bases not matched to a gene. This CDR3 contains 15 residues. The CDR3 DNA sequence: TGTGCCAGCAGTTATCGGTCAGGGGGATACAATGAGCAGTTCTTC. This codes for CASSYRSGGYNEQFF.

This clonotype was detected only a few times. V gene TRBV7-2 combines with J gene TRBJ1-5; 7 bases map to TRBD1. Trimming cost V 0 bases and J 1 base; bases outside gene matches: 0. Germline V lookup: CDR1 SGHTA, CDR2 FQGNSA. This CDR3 contains 15 residues. The CDR3 nucleotides are TGTGCCAGCAGCTTAGCGGGACAGAGCAATCAGCCCCAGCATTTT. Translating gives CASSLAGQSNQPQHF.

CDR3 loop: CASNRFANYGYTF. In nucleotides, the CDR3 is TGTGCCAGCAATCGGTTCGCTAACTATGGCTACACCTTC. The V and J genes are TRBV2 and TRBJ1-2, with D unclear. V was clipped by 7 bases and J by 0 bases, with 9 bases between them. This CDR3 has 13 amino acids. In germline, CDR1 is SNHLY, CDR2 FYNNEI. The full variable domain, its missing parts supplied by reference TRBV2 and TRBJ1-2, is EPEVTQTPSHQVTQMGQEVILRCVPISNHLYFYWYRQILGQKVEFLVSFYNNEISEKSEIFDDQFSVERPDGSNFTLKIRSTKLEDSAMYFCASNRFANYGYTFGSGTRLTVV.

This clonotype has only a few counts. V is TRBV7-2 and J is TRBJ1-3; 7 bases line up with TRBD1. V gave up 4 bases and J gave up 4 bases; unmatched junction bases: 7. The CDR3 has 15 amino acids. Germline V lookup: CDR1 SGHTA, CDR2 FQGNSA. The CDR3 loop is CASSSHRGPGNTIYF. For the CDR3, the DNA is TGTGCCAGCAGCTCGCACAGGGGTCCCGGAAACACCATATATTTT. The variable domain in full, completed from reference TRBV7-2 and TRBJ1-3, reads GAGVSQSPSNKVTEKGKDVELRCDPISGHTALYWYRQSLGQGLEFLIYFQGNSAPDKSGLPSDRFSAERTGGSVSTLTIQRTQQEDSAVYLCASSSHRGPGNTIYFGEGSWLTVV.

The gene calls are TRBV5-1 and TRBJ2-2; no reliable D call. Deletions cut 0 bases from V and 5 bases from J, with 5 bases between. CDR3 length equals 13 residues. The germline V gene encodes CDR1 SGHRS and CDR2 YFSETQ. In nucleotides, the CDR3 is TGCGCCAGCAGCTTGGGCCAGACCGGGGAGCTGTTTTTT. Its translation: CASSLGQTGELFF.

The V and J genes are TRBV24-1 and TRBJ2-5; no clear D. The V and J ends lost 4 bases and 0 bases respectively, with 11 bases between them. Germline V gene lookup returns CDR1 KGHDR and CDR2 SFDVKD. The CDR3 is made up of 15 amino acids. The CDR3 loop is CATSDPRGHQETQYF. The CDR3 DNA sequence: TGTGCCACCAGTGACCCCCGAGGACACCAAGAGACCCAGTACTTC.

CDR3 region: CASSGGLGYEQYF. The CDR3 region has the DNA TGTGCCAGCAGCGGGGGCCTCGGCTACGAGCAGTACTTC. V gene TRBV10-3 combines with J gene TRBJ2-7; 8 positions match TRBD2. Germline V CDR1 and CDR2: ENHRY, SYGVKD. The CDR3 extends over 13 amino acids. The V gene end was trimmed by 10 bases and the J gene end by 3 bases; junction bases not matched to a gene: 8.

This clonotype was seen a few times. The rearrangement uses TRBV6-6 and TRBJ2-7; no reliable D call. This CDR3 spans 13 amino acids. Looked up from germline, CDR1 is MNHNY and CDR2 is SVGAGI (reference sequence). V dropped 2 bases and J dropped 6 bases, with 11 bases sitting between them. This CDR3 is CASSYGDRGEQYV. The CDR3 coding sequence is TGTGCCAGCAGTTACGGGGATCGTGGCGAGCAGTACGTC.

This clonotype was observed a few times. This chain connects TRBV5-5 to TRBJ2-1; D perhaps matches TRBD2 (5 bases). V dropped 4 bases and J dropped 5 bases, with 13 bases sitting between them. The germline V gene encodes CDR1 SGHKS and CDR2 YYEKEE (reference sequence). This CDR3 spans 14 amino acids. In DNA, the CDR3 is TGTGCCAGCAGCAGGGCCCCAGCGGACAATGAGCAGTTCTTC. This translates into CASSRAPADNEQFF.

The V call is TRBV5-5, the J call TRBJ1-2; TRBD1 matches at 7 bases. The CDR3 consists of 14 residues. V gave up 1 base and J gave up 8 bases; unmatched junction bases: 8. Germline V gene lookup returns CDR1 SGHKS and CDR2 YYEKEE (reference sequence). CDR3 sequence reads: CASSLRTGSFGYTF. The CDR3 coding sequence is TGTGCCAGCAGCTTGAGGACAGGTTCTTTCGGCTACACCTTC.

This clonotype appeared a few times. The genes are TRBV20-1 and TRBJ2-5, with a weak D call TRBD2 (6 bases). The CDR3 contains 13 residues. Trimming cost V 5 bases and J 2 bases, with 12 bases left between them. Germline V gives CDR1 DFQATT, CDR2 SNEGSKA (reference sequence). This CDR3 reads CSAGRGTQETQYF. The CDR3 nucleotides read TGCAGTGCTGGACGGGGGACGCAAGAGACCCAGTACTTC.

This clonotype was counted between two and nine times. The chain carries TRBV18 and TRBJ2-3; D is perhaps TRBD1 (5 bases). This CDR3 spans 14 amino acids. Germline V lookup: CDR1 KGHSH, CDR2 LQKENI. Trimming stripped 4 bases from V and 2 bases from J, with 10 bases between. The CDR3 protein is CASSRLGPTDTQYF. In nucleotides, the CDR3 is TGTGCCAGCTCACGTCTGGGGCCCACAGATACGCAGTATTTT. The whole variable domain, filled in from reference TRBV18 and TRBJ2-3, reads NAGVMQNPRHLVRRRGQEARLRCSPMKGHSHVYWYRQLPEEGLKFMVYLQKENIIDESGMPKERFSAEFPKEGPSILRIQQVVRGDSAAYFCASSRLGPTDTQYFGPGTRLTVL.

This clonotype was seen a handful of times. This chain joins TRBV6-6 and TRBJ2-3; D remains ambiguous. This CDR3 is 13 amino acids long. Trimming pared 6 bases from V and 0 bases from J, leaving 7 bases between. The V gene's germline CDR1 is MNHNY and CDR2 SVGAGI (reference sequence). The DNA for the CDR3 is TGTGCCAGCAGGAAGGGCAGCACAGATACGCAGTATTTT. As protein: CASRKGSTDTQYF.

This chain links TRBV7-6 with TRBJ2-1; D unclear. Trimming pared 5 bases from V and 5 bases from J, leaving 10 bases between. Per the germline V gene, CDR1 is SGHVS and CDR2 is FNYEAQ. This CDR3 spans 13 amino acids. This CDR3 is CASSPMGHNEQFF. For the CDR3, the DNA is TGTGCCAGCAGCCCGATGGGCCACAATGAGCAGTTCTTC.

This clonotype was seen more than once but under ten times. The V and J genes are TRBV4-2 and TRBJ1-2; a weak D match, TRBD1 (5 bases). The CDR3 is 17 amino acids. V was clipped by 0 bases and J by 4 bases, with 18 bases between them. Per germline, CDR1 LGHNA and CDR2 YNFKEQ. For the CDR3, the DNA is TGTGCCAGCAGCCAAGAAGTAAGCGGGGCCCCTGGCTATGGCTACACCTTC. Translating gives CASSQEVSGAPGYGYTF.

This clonotype came up many times. The chain combines TRBV7-6 with TRBJ2-2, with 11 bases matching TRBD1. With V trimmed by 6 bases and J by 6 bases, 3 bases remained unmatched. Germline V gene lookup returns CDR1 SGHVS and CDR2 FNYEAQ. The CDR3 is made up of 14 amino acids. CDR3 in amino acids: CASSGQGAAGELFF. The CDR3, as DNA: TGTGCCAGCAGTGGACAGGGGGCTGCCGGGGAGCTGTTTTTT.

The chain links TRBV5-6 to TRBJ2-7, with D perhaps matching TRBD1 (6 bases). The germline V gene has CDR1 SGHDT and CDR2 YYEEEE. This CDR3 contains 16 residues. Trimming cost V 4 bases and J 2 bases, with 19 bases left between them. The CDR3 DNA sequence: TGTGCCAGCAGCGACAGGAGAAACCTTCAAGCCTACGAGCAGTACTTC. Translation: CASSDRRNLQAYEQYF. Supplemented by reference TRBV5-6 and TRBJ2-7, the full variable domain reads DAGVTQSPTHLIKTRGQQVTLRCSPKSGHDTVSWYQQALGQGPQFIFQYYEEEERQRGNFPDRFSGHQFPNYSSELNVNALLLGDSALYLCASSDRRNLQAYEQYFGPGTRLTVT.

Only a few counts were recorded for this clonotype. V gene TRBV11-2 combines with J gene TRBJ2-3, with no clear D. This CDR3 is built from 13 residues. Germline values: CDR1 SGHAT, CDR2 FQNNGV. V lost 3 bases to trimming and J lost 6 bases, with 10 bases between them. Written as DNA, the CDR3 is TGTGCCAGCAGCTTCAGCGCCGGCGATACGCAGTATTTT. Translation gives CASSFSAGDTQYF.

The chain is built from TRBV6-1 and TRBJ2-3; 8 bases line up with TRBD2. Unmatched junction bases numbered 7, after V lost 10 bases and J lost 1 base. Germline CDR1 MNHNS, CDR2 SASEGT. The CDR3 runs to 14 residues. The CDR3 DNA reads TGTGCCACCCGTATCGGGGGGGGCACAGATACGCAGTATTTT. Translated: CATRIGGGTDTQYF.

This clonotype was found a few times. V is TRBV20-1 and J is TRBJ2-7; TRBD2 is a possible D gene (6 bases). The CDR3 is made up of 14 amino acids. Trimming pared 1 base from V and 2 bases from J, leaving 12 bases between. In germline, CDR1 is DFQATT, CDR2 SNEGSKA (reference sequence). The CDR3 loop is CSARGGTGAYEQYF. CDR3 bases: TGCAGTGCTAGAGGGGGGACGGGGGCCTACGAGCAGTACTTC.

In its sample, this clonotype was seen a few times. The V and J genes are TRBV12-3 or TRBV12-4 and TRBJ2-1; no firm D call. The length of the CDR3 is 14 residues. Trimming removed 5 bases from V and 3 bases from J, with 11 bases in between. The CDR3 loop reads CASSLHKGYNEQFF. The CDR3 DNA follows: TGTGCCAGCAGTCTTCACAAGGGCTACAATGAGCAGTTCTTC.

V gene TRBV6-2 or TRBV6-3 combines with J gene TRBJ1-6; 8 bases align to TRBD1. Germline assignment: CDR1 MNHEY and CDR2 SVGEGT. The CDR3 spans 15 residues. V trimming: 2 bases; J trimming: 7 bases; junction bases outside the gene matches: 4. CDR3 protein: CASSYPGQANSPLHF. The CDR3 DNA sequence: TGTGCCAGCAGTTACCCGGGACAGGCGAATTCACCCCTCCACTTT.

This clonotype was picked up many times. V is TRBV7-3 and J is TRBJ2-1; TRBD1 matches 9 bases. Germline lookup yields CDR1 SGHTA and CDR2 FQGTGA. J gave up 1 base and V 2 bases, and 0 bases lay outside the gene matches. The CDR3 loop spans 15 amino acids. The CDR3 nucleotides read TGTGCCAGCAGCTTAGACAGGGGGTCCTACAATGAGCAGTTCTTC. It translates to CASSLDRGSYNEQFF.

J is TRBJ2-1 and V is TRBV5-6; 7 nucleotides align to TRBD1. After removal of 2 bases from V and 12 bases from J, the junction contained 2 bases not matched to a gene. The CDR3 runs to 11 residues. Germline CDR1 reads SGHDT; CDR2 reads YYEEEE. This CDR3 reads CASSLGDRQFF. CDR3 sequence (DNA): TGTGCCAGCAGCTTAGGGGACAGGCAGTTCTTC.

This clonotype appeared many times. CDR3 nucleotide sequence: TGCAGCGTTGAAGGAGGCCGCACTAGCGGGAGGAAGTTCTTC. Translation gives CSVEGGRTSGRKFF. The genes are TRBV29-1 and TRBJ2-1, with 12 positions matching TRBD2. The J segment lost 14 bases and the V segment lost 1 base, leaving 9 bases of the junction unmatched. The CDR3 has 14 residues. The germline V gene encodes CDR1 SQVTM and CDR2 ANQGSEA.

The CDR3 sequence: CSVRWGTSTEAFF. In nucleotides, the CDR3 is TGCAGCGTTCGCTGGGGTACGAGCACTGAAGCTTTCTTT. V usage is TRBV29-1 and J usage is TRBJ1-1; no reliable D call. V was clipped by 5 bases and J by 4 bases, with 14 bases between them. This CDR3 spans 13 amino acids. The germline V gene has CDR1 SQVTM and CDR2 ANQGSEA. Variable domain in full (rest from reference TRBV29-1 and TRBJ1-1): SAVISQKPSRDICQRGTSLTIQCQVDSQVTMMFWYRQQPGQSLTLIATANQGSEATYESGFVIDKFPISRPNLTFSTLTVSNMSPEDSSIYLCSVRWGTSTEAFFGQGTRLTVV.

The rearrangement uses TRBV5-1 and TRBJ1-5, with D hard to call. Trimming left V 4 bases short and J 0 bases short, with 11 bases between. CDR1 and CDR2 from the germline V gene are SGHRS and YFSETQ. The CDR3 sequence is 15 residues long. The CDR3 DNA sequence: TGCGCCAGCAGCACGGGGTTTAATAGCAATCAGCCCCAGCATTTT. Translating gives CASSTGFNSNQPQHF.